One T cell receptor (beta chain) is described in this entry. Its antigen remains unidentified. The data were obtained in a study of PD-1 blockade in classical Hodgkin lymphoma. Study overall: Patients were infused with nivolumab 3 mg/kg every 2 weeks. Study conclusions and caveats: In CD4+ cells, TCR diversity went up significantly by C4D1, but in CD8+ cells it did not. When set against healthy donors, newly diagnosed patients were reported to show lower baseline TCR diversity.

Time point: cycle 4 day 1 (C4D1), after less than seven weeks of nivolumab. Every one of the patients relapsed after autologous stem cell transplantation (brentuximab vedotin exposure was variable). Patients' outcomes at their best amounted to complete response, partial response or progressive disease. Using immunoSEQ multiplex PCR, the repertoire was profiled, and TCRdb retains in-frame clones only, with some absent. The sample carries just under 65,000 clones, about 90% recorded once. The CDR3 totals 14 residues. V was cut by 2 bases and J by 0 bases, with 7 bases left in between. The germline CDR1 and CDR2 sequences are LGHNA and YNFKEQ.

The clonotype originates from a human donor with classical Hodgkin lymphoma. The material sequenced was peripheral blood mononuclear cells (PBMCs), taken before the fourth cycle of nivolumab. This chain joins TRBV4-2 and TRBJ1-2, with D hard to call. CDR3 in DNA: TGTGCCAGCAGCCAACAGCAAACTAACTATGGCTACACCTTC. This sequence encodes CASSQQQTNYGYTF.